This entry features one TCR beta chain sequence. It lacks a known antigen. The sample holds no much larger clone one base away, and base qualities are not on file. The CDR3 covers 14 residues, taking in both the cysteine and the phenylalanine. CDR3 DNA is the only sequence kept; it has 42 bases, read in frame from the first base. Clipping removes 3 bases from V and 8 bases from J, with 6 as the unmatched junction base count. CDR1 and CDR2, looked up from the germline V gene, are SGHRS and YFSETQ. This entry comes from a study of blood T cell repertoires in COVID-19 (dated by TCRdb to the early 2020s). In terms of the full investigation: The collaborator samples originated in the United States, Italy and Spain and spanned the acute and convalescent phases of COVID-19. The material from the prospective study consisted of cDNA or gDNA derived from T cells, B-cell-depleted T cells, or PBMCs. Subjects who had been exposed to COVID-19, were actively infected with it, or had recovered from it provided the deeply sampled blood TCRbeta repertoires that made up the dataset. The repertoires were released in a freely available public database meant as a resource for research on the immune response to SARS-CoV-2. The samples were drawn from the first 160 participants of the ongoing ImmuneRACE study and from 1,254 subjects provided by 6 global collaborators. Nearly every sample came with metadata listing a de-identified subject ID, COVID-19 status, age in years and sex. HLA class I and class II types, where available, came from metadata supplied by the sample provider rather than from assay-based typing.

TCRbeta CDR3 regions were amplified from genomic DNA by means of the immunoSEQ Assay, a bias-controlled multiplex PCR. Concerning the study's data processing: The number of nucleated cells in each sample was estimated by amplification of reference gene primers within the assay. To quantify the absolute abundance of each unique TCRbeta CDR3 rearrangement, sequence reads were collapsed and filtered. For each sample, productive Simpson clonality was calculated as the square root of Simpson's diversity index over productive rearrangements. In its TCRdb copy, this immuneACCESS table keeps in-frame sequences only and misses some clones. Where compared with another copy, unresolved V genes explain less than half of these, and the others have no known cause. The V and J calls and the clone size are those of that table, but D and trimming were determined from the DNA. This sample comprises 250,000 to 400,000 clones, over 75% of them detected only once. The ten most abundant clones make up 1% of the sample.

Overall study outcomes, separate from this receptor: The amount of clinical and demographic metadata varied by source and participant and was provided uncurated.

Whole blood was collected in K2EDTA tubes by collaborating institutions according to the institutions' own protocols. For TCRbeta analysis, collaborator samples were shipped as frozen whole blood, as isolated PBMCs, or as DNA extracted from either sample type. Source material: peripheral blood. The rearranged segments are TRBV5-1 and TRBJ1-4, with TRBD1 identical over 8 junction bases. The sequence was collected from a man aged 50 to 59 with active or convalescent COVID-19. The DNA sequence is given as TGCGCCAGCAGCTGGACAGGGTCAGGCGAAAAACTGTTTTTT. It translates to CASSWTGSGEKLFF.